This T cell receptor beta chain was retrieved from a study of yellow fever vaccine responses in identical twins. Study-level findings and limits: The authors reported partly convergent, partly personalized vaccine responses in identical twins.

This clonotype has more than one count but fewer than ten. Its antigen is undetermined. TCRdb re-called the RT-PCR reads through MiXCR, storing one row per CDR3 protein. The profile covers 900 to 1,100 distinct CDR3 sequences, with roughly three quarters appearing a single time and approximately 28% taken by the ten largest. The V end lost 3 bases, the J end lost 8 bases, and 22 bases lay between the germline ends. This CDR3 comprises 15 residues. The V gene's germline CDR1 is GTSNPN and CDR2 SVGIG (reference sequence). The clonotype comes from a female donor who received the yellow fever vaccine. The sample here was T cells from blood (PBMCs), unsorted or a sorted subset (not recorded which), taken before or after yellow fever vaccination (not recorded which). The chain joins TRBV30 to TRBJ1-2; D perhaps matches TRBD1 (6 bases). The CDR3 reads CAWRTRGARSEGYTF. The CDR3 coding sequence is TGTGCCTGGAGGACCCGGGGGGCACGGAGTGAGGGCTACACCTTC. The full variable domain, completed using reference TRBV30 and TRBJ1-2, is SQTIHQWPATLVQPVGSPLSLECTVEGTSNPNLYWYRQAAGRGLQLLFYSVGIGQISSEVPQNLSASRPQDRQFILSSKKLLLSDSGFYLCAWRTRGARSEGYTFGSGTRLTVV.